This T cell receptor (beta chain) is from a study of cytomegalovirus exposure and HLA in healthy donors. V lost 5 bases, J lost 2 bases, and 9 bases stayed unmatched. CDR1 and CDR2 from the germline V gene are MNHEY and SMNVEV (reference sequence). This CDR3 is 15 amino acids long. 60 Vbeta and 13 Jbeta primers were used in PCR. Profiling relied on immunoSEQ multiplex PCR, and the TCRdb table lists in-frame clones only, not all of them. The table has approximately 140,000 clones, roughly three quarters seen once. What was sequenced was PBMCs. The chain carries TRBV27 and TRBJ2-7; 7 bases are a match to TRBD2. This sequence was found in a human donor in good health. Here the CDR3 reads CASSSLLAHPYEQYF. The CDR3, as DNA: TGTGCCAGCAGTAGTTTACTAGCGCACCCCTACGAGCAGTACTTC.